This T cell receptor beta chain derives from a study of cytomegalovirus exposure and HLA in healthy donors. Study details: The 110 or so validation repertoires used the same platform as the approximately 700 first-cohort repertoires, a later analysis reported.

Points from the study as a whole: The study listed under 200 cytomegalovirus-associated TCR beta chains.

CDR3 size: 15 residues. The V gene end was trimmed by 4 bases and the J gene end by 4 bases; junction bases not matched to a gene: 6. The germline V gene has CDR1 MNHNS and CDR2 SASEGT. Data came from immunoSEQ multiplex PCR; TCRdb stores just in-frame clones and leaves some out. In the table there are roughly 75,000 clones, nearly 95% of which are singletons. Donors came from a validation cohort of about 120 subjects, distinct from the first 666-subject cohort. On this clone itself: Its antigen is not known.

The sequenced sample was PBMCs. This TCR derives from a woman aged 18 to 35 in good health and CMV-seronegative. The genes are TRBV6-1 and TRBJ2-7; 11 bases fit TRBD2. The CDR3 protein is CASSVHTSGSYEQYF. In DNA, the CDR3 is TGTGCCAGCAGTGTACATACTAGCGGGAGTTACGAGCAGTACTTC.